This T cell receptor beta chain was retrieved from a study of shared clonotypes between healthy human individuals. General study findings and limits: The study's rarefaction showed incomplete sorted-subset sequencing despite large depth. It was the non-shared clonotypes that had lower generation probabilities than clonotypes shared by all four donors.

A 200 ng quantity of DNA, 29,000 or so T cell genomes, went into the sorted-subset replicate PCRs. The assay was immunoSEQ multiplex PCR, and TCRdb's table has in-frame clones only and misses some. The sample carries 850,000 to 1,200,000 clones, about 76% recorded once. Trimming stripped 0 bases from V and 0 bases from J, with 13 bases between. The CDR3 spans 18 residues. From germline, CDR1 is SGDLS and CDR2 YYNGEE. Worth noting for this clone: Its antigen is not identified.

This clonotype was sampled from a man younger than 35 in good health. J is TRBJ1-6 and V is TRBV9; D is uncertain. The sample was memory CD4+ T cells sorted from blood. The sample's subset: CD45RA-negative fraction. CDR3 region: CASSVGEGISSYNSPLHF. The CDR3 DNA sequence: TGTGCCAGCAGCGTAGGTGAGGGAATAAGCTCCTATAATTCACCCCTCCACTTT.